This T cell receptor (beta chain) was captured by sequencing in a study of cytomegalovirus exposure and HLA in healthy donors. Study results and caveats: A later analysis showed HLA-associated TCR beta chains outstripping equally common others in clonal expansion. The authors judged a highly shared variant cluster likely a sequencing artifact. Analyzed later, most CMV-associated TCR beta chains appeared HLA-restricted.

The table lists this clone with a count of one. Its antigen is undetermined. Primers: 60 Vbeta forward and 13 Jbeta reverse. Sequencing used immunoSEQ multiplex PCR; TCRdb keeps in-frame clones, though not all of them. The sample yields 95,000 to 100,000 clones, more than 80% seen once. Germline V CDR1 and CDR2: MDHEN, SYDVKM. CDR3 length: 16 residues. V lost 4 bases, J lost 2 bases, and 15 bases lay in between. The sample taken for sequencing was PBMCs. The gene calls are TRBV28 and TRBJ1-3; the D gene is possibly TRBD1 (5 bases). The sequence was obtained from a man aged 25 to 40 in good health and CMV-seronegative. This CDR3 reads CASSSGGVSAGNTIYF. The CDR3 DNA is TGTGCCAGCAGTTCGGGGGGGGTATCGGCTGGAAACACCATATATTTT.